The 5 T cell receptor beta chains listed next were all sequenced from one sample in a study of T cell responses to AZD1222 COVID-19 vaccine. Clones were read by immunoSEQ multiplex PCR, and TCRdb kept only the in-frame ones, dropping some. In the table there are a few hundred thousand clones, 85% to 95% of which are singletons. The sample was peripheral blood, taken on day 0 of AZD1222 vaccination. Every receptor here comes from an adult in good health.

For the CDR3, the DNA is TGTGCCAGCAGCGTAGTTTCGGCAAGCGCTGAAGCTTTCTTT. Its translation is CASSVVSASAEAFF. The chain employs TRBV9 and TRBJ1-1; D is uncertain. The CDR3 has 14 amino acids. V lost 0 bases and J lost 6, with 12 bases in between. Germline-derived CDR1 and CDR2 are SGDLS and YYNGEE. Looking up the rest from reference TRBV9 and TRBJ1-1 gives the full variable domain: DSGVTQTPKHLITATGQRVTLRCSPRSGDLSVYWYQQSLDQGLQFLIQYYNGEERAKGNILERFSAQQFPDLHSELNLSSLELGDSALYFCASSVVSASAEAFFGQGTRLTVV.

The chain uses TRBV5-6 and TRBJ2-2, with TRBD2 as a possible D gene (6 bases). The CDR3 length is 14 residues. The V and J ends lost 2 bases and 4 bases respectively, with 9 bases between them. Germline V gives CDR1 SGHDT, CDR2 YYEEEE. CDR3 in amino acids: CASSLTSFTGELFF. The CDR3 DNA follows: TGTGCCAGCAGCTTAACTAGCTTCACCGGGGAGCTGTTTTTT.

The rearrangement links TRBV28 to TRBJ2-7; possibly TRBD1 for D (6 bases). Trimming pared 6 bases from V and 1 base from J, leaving 19 bases between. The CDR3 totals 16 residues. Germline CDR1 MDHEN, CDR2 SYDVKM. DNA for the CDR3: TGTGCCAGCAGGAGGGGGTCCGCAGTACGATCCTACGAGCAGTACTTC. Protein sequence: CASRRGSAVRSYEQYF.

The rearrangement joins TRBV10-3 to TRBJ2-4; maybe TRBD2 (6 bases). V lost 10 bases and J lost 1, with 14 bases in between. The germline V gene encodes CDR1 ENHRY and CDR2 SYGVKD. The CDR3 runs to 14 residues. The CDR3 sequence: CATRGNEAKNIQYF. The CDR3 DNA reads TGTGCCACCCGGGGGAATGAGGCCAAAAACATTCAGTACTTC.

The CDR3 here is CSVGPGLETQYF. The CDR3 DNA sequence: TGCAGCGTAGGGCCAGGTCTGGAGACCCAGTACTTC. The V gene is TRBV29-1, the J gene TRBJ2-5, with D uncertain. Germline CDR1 reads SQVTM; CDR2 reads ANQGSEA. V gave up 6 bases and J gave up 5 bases, with 13 bases separating them. The CDR3 covers 12 residues. The full variable domain, with the rest looked up from reference TRBV29-1 and TRBJ2-5, is SAVISQKPSRDICQRGTSLTIQCQVDSQVTMMFWYRQQPGQSLTLIATANQGSEATYESGFVIDKFPISRPNLTFSTLTVSNMSPEDSSIYLCSVGPGLETQYFGPGTRLLVL.